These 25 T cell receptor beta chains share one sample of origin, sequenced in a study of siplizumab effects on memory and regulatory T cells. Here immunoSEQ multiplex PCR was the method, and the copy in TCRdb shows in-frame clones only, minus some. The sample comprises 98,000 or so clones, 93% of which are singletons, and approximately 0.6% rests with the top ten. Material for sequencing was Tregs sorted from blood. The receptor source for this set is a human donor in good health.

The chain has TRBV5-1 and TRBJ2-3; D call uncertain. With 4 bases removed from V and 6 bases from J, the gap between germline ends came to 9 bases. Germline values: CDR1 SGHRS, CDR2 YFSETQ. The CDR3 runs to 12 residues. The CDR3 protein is CASSRTADTQYF. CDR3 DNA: TGCGCCAGCAGCCGGACCGCCGATACGCAGTATTTT.

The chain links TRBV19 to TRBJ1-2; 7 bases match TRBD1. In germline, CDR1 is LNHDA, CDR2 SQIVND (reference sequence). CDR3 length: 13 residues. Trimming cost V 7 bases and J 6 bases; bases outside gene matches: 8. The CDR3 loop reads CASTPDRADGYTF. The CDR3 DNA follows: TGTGCCAGTACACCCGACAGGGCTGATGGCTACACCTTC.

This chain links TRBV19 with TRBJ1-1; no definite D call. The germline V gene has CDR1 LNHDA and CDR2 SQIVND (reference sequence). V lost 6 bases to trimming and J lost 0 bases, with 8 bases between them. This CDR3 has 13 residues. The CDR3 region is CASRARMNTEAFF. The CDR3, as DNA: TGTGCCAGTAGGGCGCGGATGAACACTGAAGCTTTCTTT.

The CDR3 region is CASSPMGGNTEAFF. In nucleotides, the CDR3 is TGCGCCAGCAGCCCTATGGGGGGAAACACTGAAGCTTTCTTT. V usage is TRBV5-1 and J usage is TRBJ1-1, with a possible D match to TRBD1 (5 bases). The CDR3 totals 14 residues. CDR1 and CDR2 (germline): SGHRS, YFSETQ. V lost 4 bases and J lost 2, with 12 bases in between.

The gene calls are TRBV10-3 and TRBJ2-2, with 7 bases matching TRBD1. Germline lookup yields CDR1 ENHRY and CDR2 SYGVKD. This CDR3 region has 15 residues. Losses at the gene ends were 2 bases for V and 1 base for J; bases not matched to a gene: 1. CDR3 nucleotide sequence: TGTGCCATCAGTGAGCGACAGGGGAACACCGGGGAGCTGTTTTTT. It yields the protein CAISERQGNTGELFF.

CDR3: CASSLRSVEGAFF. The CDR3 region has the DNA TGTGCCAGCAGCTTAAGATCGGTAGAGGGAGCTTTCTTT. The J gene is TRBJ1-1, the V gene TRBV7-3; D is undetermined. Germline V gene sequence: CDR1 SGHTA, CDR2 FQGTGA. The CDR3 runs to 13 residues. Deletions cut 1 base from V and 10 bases from J, with 13 bases between.

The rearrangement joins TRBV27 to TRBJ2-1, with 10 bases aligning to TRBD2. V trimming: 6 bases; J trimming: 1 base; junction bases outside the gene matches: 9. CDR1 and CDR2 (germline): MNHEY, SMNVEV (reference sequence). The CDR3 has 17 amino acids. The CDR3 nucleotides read TGTGCCAGCAGCCCTCCGGGACTAGCGTATTCCTACAATGAGCAGTTCTTC. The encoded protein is CASSPPGLAYSYNEQFF.

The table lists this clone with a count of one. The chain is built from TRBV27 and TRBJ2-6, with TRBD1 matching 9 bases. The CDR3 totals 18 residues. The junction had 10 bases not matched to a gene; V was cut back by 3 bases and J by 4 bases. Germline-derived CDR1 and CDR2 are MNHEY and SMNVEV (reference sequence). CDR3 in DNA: TGTGCCAGCAGTTTGATGGAACAGGGGGCGTCCGGGGCCAACGTCCTGACTTTC. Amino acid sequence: CASSLMEQGASGANVLTF.

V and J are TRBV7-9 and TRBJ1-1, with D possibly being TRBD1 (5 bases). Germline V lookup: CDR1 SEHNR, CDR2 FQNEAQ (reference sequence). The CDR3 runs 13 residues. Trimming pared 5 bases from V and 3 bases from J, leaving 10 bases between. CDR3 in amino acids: CASSNQGYTEAFF. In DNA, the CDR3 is TGTGCCAGCAGCAACCAGGGCTACACTGAAGCTTTCTTT.

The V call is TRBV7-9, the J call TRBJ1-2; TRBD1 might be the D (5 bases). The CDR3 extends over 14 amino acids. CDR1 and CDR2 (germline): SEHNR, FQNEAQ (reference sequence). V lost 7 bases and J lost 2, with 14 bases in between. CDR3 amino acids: CASIGPRQNYGYTF. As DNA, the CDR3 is TGTGCCAGCATAGGTCCAAGACAGAACTATGGCTACACCTTC. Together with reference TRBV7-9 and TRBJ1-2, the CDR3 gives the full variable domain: DTGVSQNPRHKITKRGQNVTFRCDPISEHNRLYWYRQTLGQGPEFLTYFQNEAQLEKSRLLSDRFSAERPKGSFSTLEIQRTEQGDSAMYLCASIGPRQNYGYTFGSGTRLTVV.

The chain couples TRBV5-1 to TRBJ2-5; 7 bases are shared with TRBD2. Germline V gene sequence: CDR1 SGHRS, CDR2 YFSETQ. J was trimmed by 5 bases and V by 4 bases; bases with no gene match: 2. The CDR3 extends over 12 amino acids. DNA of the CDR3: TGCGCCAGCAGCGAACTAGCGGAGACCCAGTACTTC. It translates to CASSELAETQYF.

DNA of the CDR3: TGTGCCAGCACAGCTGGACTAGCGCGGGAGACCCAGTACTTC. Its protein is CASTAGLARETQYF. This chain links TRBV6-5 with TRBJ2-5; 9 nucleotides agree with TRBD2. There are 14 residues in the CDR3. Germline V gene lookup returns CDR1 MNHEY and CDR2 SVGAGI. J was trimmed by 5 bases and V by 7 bases; bases with no gene match: 8.

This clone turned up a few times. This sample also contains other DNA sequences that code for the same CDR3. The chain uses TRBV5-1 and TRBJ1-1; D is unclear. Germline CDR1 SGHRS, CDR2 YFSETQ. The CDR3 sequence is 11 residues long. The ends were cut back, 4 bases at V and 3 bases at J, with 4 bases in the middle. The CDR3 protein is CASSRDTEAFF. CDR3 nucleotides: TGCGCCAGCAGCCGGGACACTGAAGCTTTCTTT.

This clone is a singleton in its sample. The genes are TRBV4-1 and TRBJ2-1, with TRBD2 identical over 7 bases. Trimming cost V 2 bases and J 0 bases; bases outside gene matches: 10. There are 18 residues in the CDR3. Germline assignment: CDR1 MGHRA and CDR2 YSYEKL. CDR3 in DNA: TGCGCCAGCAGCCAAACCCTAGCGGCCAAGAGCTCCTACAATGAGCAGTTCTTC. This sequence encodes CASSQTLAAKSSYNEQFF.

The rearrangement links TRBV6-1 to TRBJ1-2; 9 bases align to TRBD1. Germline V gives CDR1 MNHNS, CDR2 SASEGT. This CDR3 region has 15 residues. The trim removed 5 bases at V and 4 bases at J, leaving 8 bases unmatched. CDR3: CASSPTGQGTYGYTF. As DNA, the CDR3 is TGTGCCAGCAGTCCCACCGGACAGGGGACCTATGGCTACACCTTC.

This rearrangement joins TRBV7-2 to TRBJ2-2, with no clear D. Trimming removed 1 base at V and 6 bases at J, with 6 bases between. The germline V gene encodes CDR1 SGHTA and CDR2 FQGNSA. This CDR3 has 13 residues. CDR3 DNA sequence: TGTGCCAGCAGCTTAGGCGTGCCCGGGGAGCTGTTTTTT. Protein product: CASSLGVPGELFF.

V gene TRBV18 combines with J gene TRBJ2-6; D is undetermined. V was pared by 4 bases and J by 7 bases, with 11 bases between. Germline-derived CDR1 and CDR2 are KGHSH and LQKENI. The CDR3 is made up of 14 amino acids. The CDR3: CASSQGRLANVLTF. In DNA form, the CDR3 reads TGTGCCAGCTCACAAGGCAGGTTAGCCAACGTCCTGACTTTC.

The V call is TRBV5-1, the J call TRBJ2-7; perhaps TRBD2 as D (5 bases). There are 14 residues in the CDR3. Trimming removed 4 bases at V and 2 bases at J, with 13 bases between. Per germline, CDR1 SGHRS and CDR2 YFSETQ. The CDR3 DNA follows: TGCGCCAGCAGCGCGGGTTCGGGCCCCTACGAGCAGTACTTC. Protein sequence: CASSAGSGPYEQYF.

As DNA, the CDR3 is TGTGCCAGCAGCGAGTACAGGGGCGTGATCACTGAAGCTTTCTTT. This gives the protein CASSEYRGVITEAFF. The J gene is TRBJ1-1, the V gene TRBV7-9; 7 positions agree with TRBD1. The V gene end was trimmed by 5 bases and the J gene end by 4 bases; junction bases not matched to a gene: 10. Germline values: CDR1 SEHNR, CDR2 FQNEAQ (reference sequence). The CDR3 totals 15 residues.

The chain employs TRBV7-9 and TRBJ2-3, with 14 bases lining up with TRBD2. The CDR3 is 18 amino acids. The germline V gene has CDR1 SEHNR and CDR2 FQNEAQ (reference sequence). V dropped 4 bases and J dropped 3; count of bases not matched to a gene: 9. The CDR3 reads CASSSKQGTSGGTDTQYF. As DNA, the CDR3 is TGTGCCAGCAGCTCGAAACAGGGGACTAGCGGGGGTACAGATACGCAGTATTTT.

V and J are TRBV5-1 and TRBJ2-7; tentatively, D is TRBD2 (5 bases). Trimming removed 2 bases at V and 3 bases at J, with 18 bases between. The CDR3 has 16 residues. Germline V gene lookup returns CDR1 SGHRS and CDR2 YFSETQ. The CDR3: CASSLDGLMPLYEQYF. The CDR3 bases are TGCGCCAGCAGCTTAGACGGACTGATGCCCCTCTACGAGCAGTACTTC.

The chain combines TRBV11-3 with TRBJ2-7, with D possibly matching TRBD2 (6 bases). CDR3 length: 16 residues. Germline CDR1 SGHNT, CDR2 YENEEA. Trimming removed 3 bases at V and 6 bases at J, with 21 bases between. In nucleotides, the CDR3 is TGTGCCAGCAGCTTTGGAGGAGGGACCGTCAGTCGCGAGCAGTACTTC. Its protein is CASSFGGGTVSREQYF.

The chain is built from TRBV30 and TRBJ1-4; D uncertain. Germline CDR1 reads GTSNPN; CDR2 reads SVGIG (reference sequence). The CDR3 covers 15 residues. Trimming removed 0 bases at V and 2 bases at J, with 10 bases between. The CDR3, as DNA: TGTGCCTGGAGTGTACTCGGGCCTACTAATGAAAAACTGTTTTTT. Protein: CAWSVLGPTNEKLFF. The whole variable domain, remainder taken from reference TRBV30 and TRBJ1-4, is SQTIHQWPATLVQPVGSPLSLECTVEGTSNPNLYWYRQAAGRGLQLLFYSVGIGQISSEVPQNLSASRPQDRQFILSSKKLLLSDSGFYLCAWSVLGPTNEKLFFGSGTQLSVL.

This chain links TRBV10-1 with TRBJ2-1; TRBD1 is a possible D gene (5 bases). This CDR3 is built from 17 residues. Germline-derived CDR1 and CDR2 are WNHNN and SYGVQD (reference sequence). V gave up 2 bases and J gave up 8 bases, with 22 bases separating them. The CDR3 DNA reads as TGCGCCAGCAGTGAGGTCGTTCGGGCAGGGTTTAGGGATGAGCAGTTCTTC. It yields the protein CASSEVVRAGFRDEQFF.

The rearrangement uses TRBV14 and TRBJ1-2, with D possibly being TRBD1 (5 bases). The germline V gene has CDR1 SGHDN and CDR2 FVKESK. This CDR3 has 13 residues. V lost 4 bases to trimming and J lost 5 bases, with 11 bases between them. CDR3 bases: TGTGCCAGCAGCCTCAACCCAGGGTATGGCTACACCTTC. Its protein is CASSLNPGYGYTF.